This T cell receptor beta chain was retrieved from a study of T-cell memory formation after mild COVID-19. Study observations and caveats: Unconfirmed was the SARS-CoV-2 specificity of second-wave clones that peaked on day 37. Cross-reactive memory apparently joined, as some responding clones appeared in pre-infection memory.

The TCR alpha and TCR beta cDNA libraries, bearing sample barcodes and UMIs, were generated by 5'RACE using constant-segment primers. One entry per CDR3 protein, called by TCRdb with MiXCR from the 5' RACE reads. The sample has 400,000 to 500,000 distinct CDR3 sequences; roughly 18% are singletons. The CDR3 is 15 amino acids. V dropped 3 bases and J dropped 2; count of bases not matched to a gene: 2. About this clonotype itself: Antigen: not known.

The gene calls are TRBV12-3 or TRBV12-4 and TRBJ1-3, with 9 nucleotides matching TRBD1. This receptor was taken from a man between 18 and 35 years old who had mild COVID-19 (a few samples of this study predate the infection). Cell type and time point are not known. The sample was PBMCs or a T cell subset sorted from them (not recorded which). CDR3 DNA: TGTGCCAGCAGTTTTGGGACAGGGCCTGGAAACACCATATATTTT. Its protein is CASSFGTGPGNTIYF.